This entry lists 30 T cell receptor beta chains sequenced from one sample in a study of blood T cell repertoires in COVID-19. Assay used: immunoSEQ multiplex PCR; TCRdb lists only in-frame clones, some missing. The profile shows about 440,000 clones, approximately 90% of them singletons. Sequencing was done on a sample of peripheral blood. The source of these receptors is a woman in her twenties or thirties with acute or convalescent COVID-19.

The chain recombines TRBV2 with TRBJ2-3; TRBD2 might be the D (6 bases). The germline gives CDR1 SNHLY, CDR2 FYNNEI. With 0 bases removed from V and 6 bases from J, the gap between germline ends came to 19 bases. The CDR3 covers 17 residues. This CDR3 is CASSEAMAGRLKDTQYF. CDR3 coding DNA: TGTGCCAGCAGTGAAGCGATGGCGGGGAGACTAAAGGATACGCAGTATTTT.

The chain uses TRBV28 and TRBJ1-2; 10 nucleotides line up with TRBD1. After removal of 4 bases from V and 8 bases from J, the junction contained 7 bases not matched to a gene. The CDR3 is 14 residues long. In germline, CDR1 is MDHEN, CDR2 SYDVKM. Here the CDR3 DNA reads TGTGCCAGCAGTTACCGTGGGACAGGGGACGGCTACACCTTC. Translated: CASSYRGTGDGYTF.

CDR3 in DNA: TGTGCCAGCAGGTATCCTCCTAACTATGGCTACACCTTC. Translation gives CASRYPPNYGYTF. The chain has TRBV6-6 and TRBJ1-2; D is uncertain. This CDR3 is 13 amino acids long. V shed 6 bases and J shed 0 bases, with 8 bases lying between them. Looked up from germline, CDR1 is MNHNY and CDR2 is SVGAGI (reference sequence).

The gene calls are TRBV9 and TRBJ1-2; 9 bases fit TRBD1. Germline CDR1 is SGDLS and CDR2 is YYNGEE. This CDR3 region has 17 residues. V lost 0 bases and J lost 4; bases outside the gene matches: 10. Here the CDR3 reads CASSVDFAGTGTYGYTF. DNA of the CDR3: TGTGCCAGCAGCGTAGACTTCGCCGGGACAGGGACCTATGGCTACACCTTC.

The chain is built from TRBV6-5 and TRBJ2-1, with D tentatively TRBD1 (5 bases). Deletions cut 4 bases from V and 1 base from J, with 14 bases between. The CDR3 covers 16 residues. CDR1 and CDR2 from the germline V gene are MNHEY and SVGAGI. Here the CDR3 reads CASSLPPQGSYNEQFF. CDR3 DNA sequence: TGTGCCAGCAGTTTACCCCCCCAGGGTTCCTACAATGAGCAGTTCTTC.

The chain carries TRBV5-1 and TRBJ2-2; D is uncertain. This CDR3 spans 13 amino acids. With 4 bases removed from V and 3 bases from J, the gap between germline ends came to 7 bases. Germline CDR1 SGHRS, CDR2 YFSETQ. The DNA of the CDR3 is TGCGCCAGCAGCCTTCAGGACACCGGGGAGCTGTTTTTT. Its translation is CASSLQDTGELFF. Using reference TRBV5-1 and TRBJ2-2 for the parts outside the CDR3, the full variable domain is KAGVTQTPRYLIKTRGQQVTLSCSPISGHRSVSWYQQTPGQGLQFLFEYFSETQRNKGNFPGRFSGRQFSNSRSEMNVSTLELGDSALYLCASSLQDTGELFFGEGSRLTVL.

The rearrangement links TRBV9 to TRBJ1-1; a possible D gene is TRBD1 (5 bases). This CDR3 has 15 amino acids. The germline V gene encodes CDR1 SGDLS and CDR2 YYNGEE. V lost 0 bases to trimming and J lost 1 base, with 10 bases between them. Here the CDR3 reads CASSVAGRANTEAFF. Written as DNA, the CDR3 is TGTGCCAGCAGCGTAGCGGGCAGGGCGAACACTGAAGCTTTCTTT.

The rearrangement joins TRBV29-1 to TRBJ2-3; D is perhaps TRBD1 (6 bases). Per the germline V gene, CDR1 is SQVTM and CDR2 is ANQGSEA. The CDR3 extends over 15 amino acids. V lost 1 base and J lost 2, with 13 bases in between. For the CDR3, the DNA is TGCAGCGTTGAAGCAGGGGACCGGTACACAGATACGCAGTATTTT. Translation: CSVEAGDRYTDTQYF.

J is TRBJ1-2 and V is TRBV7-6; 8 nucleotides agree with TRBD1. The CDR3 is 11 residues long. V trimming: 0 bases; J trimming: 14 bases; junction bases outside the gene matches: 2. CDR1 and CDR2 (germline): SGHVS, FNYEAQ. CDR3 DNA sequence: TGTGCCAGCAGCTTAGCGACAGGGGAGACCTTC. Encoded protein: CASSLATGETF.

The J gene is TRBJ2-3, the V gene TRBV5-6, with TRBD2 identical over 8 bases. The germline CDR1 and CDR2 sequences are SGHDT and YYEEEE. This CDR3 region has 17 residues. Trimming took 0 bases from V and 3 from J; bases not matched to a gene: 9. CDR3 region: CASSLELGSGGTDTQYF. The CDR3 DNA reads TGTGCCAGCAGCTTGGAATTGGGGAGCGGGGGAACAGATACGCAGTATTTT. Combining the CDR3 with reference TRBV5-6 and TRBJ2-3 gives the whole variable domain DAGVTQSPTHLIKTRGQQVTLRCSPKSGHDTVSWYQQALGQGPQFIFQYYEEEERQRGNFPDRFSGHQFPNYSSELNVNALLLGDSALYLCASSLELGSGGTDTQYFGPGTRLTVL.

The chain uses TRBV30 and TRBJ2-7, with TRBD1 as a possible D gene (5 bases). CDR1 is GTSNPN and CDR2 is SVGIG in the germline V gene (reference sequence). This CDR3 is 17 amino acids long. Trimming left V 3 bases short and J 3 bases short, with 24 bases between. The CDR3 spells CAWSVGHRLNIYYEQYF. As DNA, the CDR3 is TGTGCCTGGAGCGTCGGACACCGCCTCAATATATACTACGAGCAGTACTTC.

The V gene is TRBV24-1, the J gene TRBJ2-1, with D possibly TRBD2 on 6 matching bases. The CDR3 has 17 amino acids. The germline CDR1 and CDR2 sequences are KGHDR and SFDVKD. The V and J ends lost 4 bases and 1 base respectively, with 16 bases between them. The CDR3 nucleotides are TGTGCCACCAGTGACGATTTGGGGGGTAGATCCTACAATGAGCAGTTCTTC. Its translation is CATSDDLGGRSYNEQFF.

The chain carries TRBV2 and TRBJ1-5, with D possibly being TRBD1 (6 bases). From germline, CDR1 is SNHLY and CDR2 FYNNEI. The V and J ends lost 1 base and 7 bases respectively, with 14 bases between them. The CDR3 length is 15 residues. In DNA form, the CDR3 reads TGTGCCAGCAGTGAAGAGGGGGGGGGCAGCCAGCCCCAGCATTTT. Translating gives CASSEEGGGSQPQHF.

The CDR3 spells CASSRPAGGFSEAFF. CDR3 coding DNA: TGTGCCAGCTCACGACCGGCAGGGGGCTTTTCTGAAGCTTTCTTT. This sequence joins TRBV18 and TRBJ1-1; 8 bases are a match to TRBD1. Trimming took 4 bases from V and 6 from J; bases not matched to a gene: 10. CDR1 KGHSH and CDR2 LQKENI come from the germline V gene. This CDR3 contains 15 residues.

CDR3 DNA: TGCAGTGCTAGTGGGAGGGGCAGATCCTCCTACGAGCAGTACTTC. Translating it yields CSASGRGRSSYEQYF. This chain uses TRBV20-1 with TRBJ2-7; 7 bases fit TRBD2. J gave up 0 bases and V 3 bases, and 8 bases lay outside the gene matches. CDR1 is DFQATT and CDR2 is SNEGSKA in the germline V gene (reference sequence). This CDR3 has 15 amino acids.

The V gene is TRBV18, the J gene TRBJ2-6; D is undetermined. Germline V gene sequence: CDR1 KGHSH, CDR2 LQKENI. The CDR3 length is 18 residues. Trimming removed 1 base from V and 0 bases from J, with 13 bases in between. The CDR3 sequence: CASSPRMGEASGANVLTF. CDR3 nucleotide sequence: TGTGCCAGCTCACCACGTATGGGCGAAGCCTCTGGGGCCAACGTCCTGACTTTC.

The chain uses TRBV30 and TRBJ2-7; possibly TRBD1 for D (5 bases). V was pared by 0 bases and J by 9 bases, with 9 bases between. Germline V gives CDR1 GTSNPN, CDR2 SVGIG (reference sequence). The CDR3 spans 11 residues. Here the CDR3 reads CAWSVGAGQYF. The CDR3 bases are TGTGCCTGGAGTGTAGGGGCTGGGCAGTACTTC.

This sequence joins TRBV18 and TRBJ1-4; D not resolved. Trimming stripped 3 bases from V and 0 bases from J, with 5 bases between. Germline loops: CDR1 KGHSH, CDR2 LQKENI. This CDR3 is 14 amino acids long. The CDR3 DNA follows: TGTGCCAGCTCACCCAGCGCAACTAATGAAAAACTGTTTTTT. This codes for CASSPSATNEKLFF.

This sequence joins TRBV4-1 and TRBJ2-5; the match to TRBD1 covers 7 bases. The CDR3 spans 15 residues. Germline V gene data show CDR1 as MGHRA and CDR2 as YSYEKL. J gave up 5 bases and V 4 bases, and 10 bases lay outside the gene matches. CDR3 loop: CASSRTTGPSETQYF. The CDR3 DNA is TGCGCCAGCAGCCGTACGACAGGGCCCTCCGAGACCCAGTACTTC.

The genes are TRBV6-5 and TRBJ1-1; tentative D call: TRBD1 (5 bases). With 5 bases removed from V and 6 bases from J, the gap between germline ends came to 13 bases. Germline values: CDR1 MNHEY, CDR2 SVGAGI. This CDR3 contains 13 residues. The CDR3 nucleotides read TGTGCCAGCAGTACAGGTCGGGTATCTGAAGCTTTCTTT. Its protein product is CASSTGRVSEAFF.

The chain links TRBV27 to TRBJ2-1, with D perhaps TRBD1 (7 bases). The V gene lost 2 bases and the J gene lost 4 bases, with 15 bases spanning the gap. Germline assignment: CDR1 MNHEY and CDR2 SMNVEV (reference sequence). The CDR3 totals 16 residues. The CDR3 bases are TGTGCCAGCAGTTTAAAGACAGGGACTTTTTACAATGAGCAGTTCTTC. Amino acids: CASSLKTGTFYNEQFF.

CDR3 nucleotides: TGTGCCAGCAGTATAGCGGGGGGCCGGAACATTCAGTACTTC. This codes for CASSIAGGRNIQYF. The genes are TRBV6-5 and TRBJ2-4; 10 bases align to TRBD2. CDR3 length equals 14 residues. Germline loops: CDR1 MNHEY, CDR2 SVGAGI. Trimming at V came to 5 bases and at J to 7 bases, leaving 5 bases not matched to a gene.

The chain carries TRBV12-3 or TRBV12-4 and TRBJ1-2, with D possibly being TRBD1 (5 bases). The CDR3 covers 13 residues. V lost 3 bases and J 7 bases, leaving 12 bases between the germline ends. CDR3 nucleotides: TGTGCCAGCAGTTTCGGGGGTTTCGCTGGCTACACCTTC. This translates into CASSFGGFAGYTF.

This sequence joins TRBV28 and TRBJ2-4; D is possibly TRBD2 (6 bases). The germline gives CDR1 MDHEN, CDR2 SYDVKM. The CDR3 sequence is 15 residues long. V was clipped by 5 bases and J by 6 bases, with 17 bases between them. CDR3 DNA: TGTGCCAGCAGTCTGGGGGGTAAGGAGGGAAACATTCAGTACTTC. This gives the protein CASSLGGKEGNIQYF.

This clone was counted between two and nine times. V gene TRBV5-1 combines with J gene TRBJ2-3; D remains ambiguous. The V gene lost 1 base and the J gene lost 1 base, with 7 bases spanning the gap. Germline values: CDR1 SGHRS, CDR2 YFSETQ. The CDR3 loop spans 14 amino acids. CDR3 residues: CASSLPSGTDTQYF. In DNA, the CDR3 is TGCGCCAGCAGCTTGCCCTCAGGCACAGATACGCAGTATTTT.

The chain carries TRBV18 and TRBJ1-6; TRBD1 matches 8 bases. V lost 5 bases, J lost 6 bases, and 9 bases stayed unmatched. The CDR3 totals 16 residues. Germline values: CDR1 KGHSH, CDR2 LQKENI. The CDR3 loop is CASSTDRGFVNSPLHF. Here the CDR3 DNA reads TGTGCCAGCTCAACTGACAGGGGCTTCGTTAATTCACCCCTCCACTTT.

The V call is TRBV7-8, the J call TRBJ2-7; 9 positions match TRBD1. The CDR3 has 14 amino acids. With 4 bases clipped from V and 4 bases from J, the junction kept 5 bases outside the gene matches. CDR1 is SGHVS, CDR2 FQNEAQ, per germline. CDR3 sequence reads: CASSYIGTGYEQYF. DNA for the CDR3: TGTGCCAGCAGCTACATAGGGACAGGGTACGAGCAGTACTTC.

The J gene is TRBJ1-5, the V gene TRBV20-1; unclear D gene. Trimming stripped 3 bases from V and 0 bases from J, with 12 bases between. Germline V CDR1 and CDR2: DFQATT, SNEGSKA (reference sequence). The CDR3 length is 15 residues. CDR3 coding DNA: TGCAGTGCTAGTCTTGGGCAAAGTAGCAATCAGCCCCAGCATTTT. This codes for CSASLGQSSNQPQHF.

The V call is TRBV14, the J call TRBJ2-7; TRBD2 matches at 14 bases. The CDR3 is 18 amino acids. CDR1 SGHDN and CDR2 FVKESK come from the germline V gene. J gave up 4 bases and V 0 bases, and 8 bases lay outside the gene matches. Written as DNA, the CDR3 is TGTGCCAGCAGCCAAGAGGGAAAGACTAGCGGGGGGGAATACGAGCAGTACTTC. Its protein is CASSQEGKTSGGEYEQYF.

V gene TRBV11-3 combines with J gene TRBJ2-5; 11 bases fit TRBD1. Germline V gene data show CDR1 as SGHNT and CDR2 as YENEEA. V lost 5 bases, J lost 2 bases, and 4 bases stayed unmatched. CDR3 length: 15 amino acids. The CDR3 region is CASSRTGGRQETQYF. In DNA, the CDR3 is TGTGCCAGCAGCAGGACAGGGGGCCGGCAAGAGACCCAGTACTTC.